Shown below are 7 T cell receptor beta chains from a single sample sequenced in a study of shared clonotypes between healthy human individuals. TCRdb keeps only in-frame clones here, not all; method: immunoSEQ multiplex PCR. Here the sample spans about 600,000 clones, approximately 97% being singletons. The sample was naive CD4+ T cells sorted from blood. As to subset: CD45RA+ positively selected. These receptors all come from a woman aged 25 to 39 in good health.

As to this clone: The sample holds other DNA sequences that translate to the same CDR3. The CDR3 coding sequence is TGCGCCAGCAGCTTGGCTAGGACCGTGAACACTGAAGCTTTCTTT. This codes for CASSLARTVNTEAFF. The chain combines TRBV5-1 with TRBJ1-1; D uncertain. The CDR3 totals 15 residues. Trimming pared 0 bases from V and 0 bases from J, leaving 9 bases between. CDR1 and CDR2 (germline): SGHRS, YFSETQ. The full variable domain, with the rest looked up from reference TRBV5-1 and TRBJ1-1, is KAGVTQTPRYLIKTRGQQVTLSCSPISGHRSVSWYQQTPGQGLQFLFEYFSETQRNKGNFPGRFSGRQFSNSRSEMNVSTLELGDSALYLCASSLARTVNTEAFFGQGTRLTVV.

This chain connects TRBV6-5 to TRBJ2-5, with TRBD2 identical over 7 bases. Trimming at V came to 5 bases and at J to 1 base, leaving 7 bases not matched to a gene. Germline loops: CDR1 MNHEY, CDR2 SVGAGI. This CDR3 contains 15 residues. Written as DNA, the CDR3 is TGTGCCAGCAGTCGCCGACCTAGCGGCCAAGAGACCCAGTACTTC. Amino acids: CASSRRPSGQETQYF.

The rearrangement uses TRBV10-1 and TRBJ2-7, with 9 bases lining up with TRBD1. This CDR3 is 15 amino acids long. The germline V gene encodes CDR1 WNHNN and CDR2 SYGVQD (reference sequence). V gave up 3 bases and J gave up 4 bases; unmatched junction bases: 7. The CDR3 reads CASSDTGTGWYEQYF. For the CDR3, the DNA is TGCGCCAGCAGTGATACCGGGACAGGGTGGTACGAGCAGTACTTC.

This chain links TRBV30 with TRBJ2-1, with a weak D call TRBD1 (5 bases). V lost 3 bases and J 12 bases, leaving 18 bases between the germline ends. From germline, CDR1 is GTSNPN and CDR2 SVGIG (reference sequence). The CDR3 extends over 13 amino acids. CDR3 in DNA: TGTGCCTGGAGGATTGGGGCGCCGGCCGGGCAGTTCTTC. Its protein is CAWRIGAPAGQFF.

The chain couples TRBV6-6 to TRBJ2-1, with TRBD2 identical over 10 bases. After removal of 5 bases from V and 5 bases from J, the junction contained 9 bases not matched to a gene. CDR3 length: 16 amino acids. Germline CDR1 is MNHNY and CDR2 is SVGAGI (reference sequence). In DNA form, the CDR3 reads TGTGCCAGCAGTGCCCGGTCGGGACTAGCGAACAATGAGCAGTTCTTC. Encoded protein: CASSARSGLANNEQFF.

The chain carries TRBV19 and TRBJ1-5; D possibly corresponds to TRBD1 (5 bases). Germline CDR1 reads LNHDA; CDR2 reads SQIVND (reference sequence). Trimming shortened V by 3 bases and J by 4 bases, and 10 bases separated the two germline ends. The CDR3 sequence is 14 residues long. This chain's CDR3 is CASSMWTINQPQHF. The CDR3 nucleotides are TGTGCCAGTAGTATGTGGACAATAAATCAGCCCCAGCATTTT.

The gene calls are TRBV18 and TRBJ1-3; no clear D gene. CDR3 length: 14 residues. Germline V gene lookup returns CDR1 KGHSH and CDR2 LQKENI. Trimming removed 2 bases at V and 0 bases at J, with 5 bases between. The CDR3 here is CASSPGGSGNTIYF. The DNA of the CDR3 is TGTGCCAGCTCACCAGGAGGCTCTGGAAACACCATATATTTT.